Listed here are 11 T cell receptor beta chains from one sample, sequenced in a study of CD8 T cells in ankylosing spondylitis. TCRdb fed the 5' RACE reads into MiXCR, producing one record per CDR3 protein. The table lists around 150,000 distinct CDR3 sequences, roughly 44% of them singletons. The sequenced sample consisted of synovial fluid, either unsorted or a sorted T cell fraction (not recorded which). The receptors come from a male donor with ankylosing spondylitis.

The chain has TRBV10-3 and TRBJ2-7; D is unresolved. Trimming removed 3 bases at V and 3 bases at J, with 18 bases between. The CDR3 runs 16 residues. CDR1 is ENHRY and CDR2 is SYGVKD in the germline V gene. CDR3 sequence: CAISEEDVFPNYEQYF. CDR3 bases: TGTGCCATCAGTGAAGAGGACGTTTTCCCCAACTACGAGCAGTACTTC.

This clonotype was counted only a few times. The chain carries TRBV12-3 or TRBV12-4 and TRBJ2-2; no clear D. This CDR3 contains 13 residues. The V gene lost 8 bases and the J gene lost 0 bases, with 7 bases spanning the gap. CDR3 amino acids: CASGISNTGELFF. DNA of the CDR3: TGTGCCAGCGGAATTTCGAACACCGGGGAGCTGTTTTTT.

The chain employs TRBV19 and TRBJ2-3; D perhaps matches TRBD2 (6 bases). Germline lookup yields CDR1 LNHDA and CDR2 SQIVND (reference sequence). The CDR3 sequence is 15 residues long. The V gene lost 6 bases and the J gene lost 6 bases, with 19 bases spanning the gap. CDR3 coding DNA: TGTGCCAGTAGCGAAACTAGCTGGATTGGGGATACGCAGTATTTT. Amino acids: CASSETSWIGDTQYF.

This clonotype was recorded many times. V is TRBV20-1 and J is TRBJ2-4; D possibly corresponds to TRBD2 (7 bases). The CDR3 sequence is 12 residues long. From germline, CDR1 is DFQATT and CDR2 SNEGSKA (reference sequence). With 6 bases removed from V and 7 bases from J, the gap between germline ends came to 13 bases. CDR3 sequence reads: CSAGEGENIQYF. The CDR3 DNA is TGCAGTGCCGGGGAGGGGGAGAACATTCAGTACTTC.

The chain recombines TRBV7-9 with TRBJ2-2, with D tentatively TRBD1 (6 bases). This CDR3 has 13 residues. V lost 5 bases to trimming and J lost 6 bases, with 10 bases between them. Germline CDR1 is SEHNR and CDR2 is FQNEAQ (reference sequence). As DNA, the CDR3 is TGTGCCAGCAGCGCTGGACAGTCCGGGGAGCTGTTTTTT. Translating it yields CASSAGQSGELFF.

The chain links TRBV28 to TRBJ1-2, with a possible D match to TRBD1 (5 bases). Germline assignment: CDR1 MDHEN and CDR2 SYDVKM. The CDR3 contains 13 residues. V lost 6 bases and J 7 bases, leaving 15 bases between the germline ends. The CDR3 nucleotides read TGTGCCAGCAGCCCTCAGCCGGGGGGTGGCTACACCTTC. This translates into CASSPQPGGGYTF.

In this sample, this clonotype turned up many times. The chain employs TRBV6-5 and TRBJ1-2, with D hard to call. V gave up 1 base and J gave up 8 bases, with 20 bases separating them. CDR1 and CDR2 (germline): MNHEY, SVGAGI. CDR3 length: 16 residues. This CDR3 reads CASSYFRLPTLWGYTF. CDR3 in DNA: TGTGCCAGCAGTTACTTTCGACTCCCAACCTTATGGGGCTACACCTTC.

The chain carries TRBV15 and TRBJ1-1, with TRBD1 matching over 7 bases. The CDR3 has 13 residues. V was clipped by 5 bases and J by 0 bases; unmatched bases: 0. Germline lookup yields CDR1 LNHNV and CDR2 YYDKDF (reference sequence). CDR3 nucleotide sequence: TGTGCCACCAGCGGACAGGTGAACACTGAAGCTTTCTTT. Translating it yields CATSGQVNTEAFF.

The chain couples TRBV4-1 to TRBJ1-4; D call uncertain. Germline V gives CDR1 MGHRA, CDR2 YSYEKL. V dropped 1 base and J dropped 4 bases, with 10 bases sitting between them. The CDR3 covers 15 residues. The CDR3 DNA reads as TGCGCCAGCAGCCAAGGGTATCGGAATAATGAAAAACTGTTTTTT. Translated, it gives CASSQGYRNNEKLFF.

This clonotype showed up many times. This chain joins TRBV20-1 and TRBJ1-2, with TRBD1 matching 8 bases. With 0 bases clipped from V and 8 bases from J, the junction kept 8 bases outside the gene matches. Per germline, CDR1 DFQATT and CDR2 SNEGSKA (reference sequence). CDR3 size: 14 residues. Here the CDR3 reads CSARDVGTGGGYTF. The CDR3 nucleotides are TGCAGTGCTAGAGATGTCGGCACAGGGGGAGGCTACACCTTC.

This clonotype turned up a few times. This chain uses TRBV14 with TRBJ2-7; D is uncertain. With 0 bases removed from V and 6 bases from J, the gap between germline ends came to 15 bases. The CDR3 covers 15 residues. Looked up from germline, CDR1 is SGHDN and CDR2 is FVKESK. In DNA, the CDR3 is TGTGCCAGCAGCCAAGACCCGGGCCCTCTAAGCGAGCAGTACTTC. It encodes CASSQDPGPLSEQYF.